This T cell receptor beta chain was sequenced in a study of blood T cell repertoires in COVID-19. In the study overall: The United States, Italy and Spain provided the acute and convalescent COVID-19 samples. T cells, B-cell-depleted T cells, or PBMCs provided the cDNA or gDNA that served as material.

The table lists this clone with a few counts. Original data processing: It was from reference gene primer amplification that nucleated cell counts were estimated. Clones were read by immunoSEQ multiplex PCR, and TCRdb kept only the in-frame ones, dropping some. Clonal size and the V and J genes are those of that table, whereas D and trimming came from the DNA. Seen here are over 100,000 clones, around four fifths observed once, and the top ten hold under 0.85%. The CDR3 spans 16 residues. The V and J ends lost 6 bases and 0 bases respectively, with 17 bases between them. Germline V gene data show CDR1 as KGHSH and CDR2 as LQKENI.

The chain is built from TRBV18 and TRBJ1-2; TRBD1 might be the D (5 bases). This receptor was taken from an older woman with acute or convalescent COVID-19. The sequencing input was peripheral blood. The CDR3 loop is CASSPDVGTSNYGYTF. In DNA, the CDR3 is TGTGCCAGCTCCCCGGACGTCGGGACTTCTAACTATGGCTACACCTTC.